One sample yielded the 28 T cell receptor beta chains listed below, sequenced in a study of blood T cell repertoires in COVID-19. The assay was immunoSEQ multiplex PCR, and TCRdb's table has in-frame clones only and misses some. The data contain around 40,000 clones, roughly 75% of them singletons. Sequenced: peripheral blood. The receptor source for this set is a man older than 75 with active or convalescent COVID-19.

The CDR3 coding sequence is TGTGCCAGCAGCTTAGGATCGGGGGCAGATACGCAGTATTTT. Translated, it gives CASSLGSGADTQYF. V usage is TRBV7-2 and J usage is TRBJ2-3, with a possible D match to TRBD2 (6 bases). V was trimmed by 1 base and J by 4 bases, leaving 9 bases between them. The CDR3 consists of 14 residues. Germline V lookup: CDR1 SGHTA, CDR2 FQGNSA.

This clone occurred once. The rearrangement links TRBV2 to TRBJ1-5, with D possibly TRBD1 on 5 matching bases. Germline V CDR1 and CDR2: SNHLY, FYNNEI. This CDR3 has 13 amino acids. V was shortened by 8 bases and J by 4 bases, with 12 bases between the two germline ends. The CDR3 DNA sequence: TGTGCCAGCGGTGGGCCAGGGAATCAGCCCCAGCATTTT. It codes for CASGGPGNQPQHF.

J is TRBJ2-3 and V is TRBV18; 7 bases fit TRBD1. With 3 bases clipped from V and 7 bases from J, the junction kept 7 bases outside the gene matches. Germline V lookup: CDR1 KGHSH, CDR2 LQKENI. CDR3 size: 14 residues. The CDR3: CASSPTQGSYTQYF. The CDR3 nucleotides read TGTGCCAGCTCACCGACACAGGGGTCATATACGCAGTATTTT.

The chain recombines TRBV9 with TRBJ1-6; TRBD1 agrees at 10 bases. The J segment lost 0 bases and the V segment lost 2 bases, leaving 2 bases of the junction unmatched. CDR1 and CDR2 (germline): SGDLS, YYNGEE. The CDR3 has 17 amino acids. The CDR3 region is CASSVGQGVSYNSPLHF. The CDR3 DNA reads as TGTGCCAGCAGCGTCGGACAGGGGGTCTCCTATAATTCACCCCTCCACTTT.

This clone was picked up one time. V usage is TRBV20-1 and J usage is TRBJ1-6, with D unresolved. Trimming removed 6 bases at V and 7 bases at J, with 4 bases between. The CDR3 is 10 residues long. CDR1 DFQATT and CDR2 SNEGSKA come from the germline V gene (reference sequence). CDR3 nucleotides: TGCAGTGCCTCCAATTCACCCCTCCACTTT. Its translation is CSASNSPLHF.

The CDR3 reads CASSPRDRGWNEQYF. CDR3 coding DNA: TGTGCCAGCAGCCCCCGGGACAGGGGATGGAATGAGCAGTACTTC. The chain combines TRBV11-1 with TRBJ2-7, with 10 bases identical to TRBD1. Germline assignment: CDR1 SGHAT and CDR2 FQDESV (reference sequence). Trimming cost V 5 bases and J 7 bases; bases outside gene matches: 11. CDR3 size: 15 residues.

V gene TRBV5-4 combines with J gene TRBJ2-7; the D gene is possibly TRBD1 (6 bases). Germline CDR1 and CDR2: SGHNT and YYREEE (reference sequence). The CDR3 is made up of 14 amino acids. Between the trimmed V and J ends, which lost 5 bases and 0 bases, there was a span of 12 bases. Here the CDR3 DNA reads TGTGCCAGCAGGGAAGACAGGAGCTCCTACGAGCAGTACTTC. Translating gives CASREDRSSYEQYF.

V is TRBV19 and J is TRBJ2-3; 8 bases are shared with TRBD2. The V gene end was trimmed by 9 bases and the J gene end by 2 bases; junction bases not matched to a gene: 4. The CDR3 has 13 residues. CDR1 and CDR2 from the germline V gene are LNHDA and SQIVND (reference sequence). The CDR3 loop reads CASQRGYTDTQYF. The CDR3 DNA sequence: TGTGCCAGCCAGCGGGGGTACACAGATACGCAGTATTTT. The full variable domain, in which reference TRBV19 and TRBJ2-3 provide the parts outside the CDR3, is DGGITQSPKYLFRKEGQNVTLSCEQNLNHDAMYWYRQDPGQGLRLIYYSQIVNDFQKGDIAEGYSVSREKKESFPLTVTSAQKNPTAFYLCASQRGYTDTQYFGPGTRLTVL.

CDR3 in amino acids: CASSLGGTGIWETQYF. As DNA, the CDR3 is TGTGCCAGCAGCTTAGGGGGGACAGGGATTTGGGAGACCCAGTACTTC. The chain uses TRBV7-6 and TRBJ2-5; 9 bases line up with TRBD1. The CDR3 has 16 residues. V lost 1 base and J lost 5; bases outside the gene matches: 8. Germline V lookup: CDR1 SGHVS, CDR2 FNYEAQ.

V gene TRBV9 combines with J gene TRBJ1-2; 7 nucleotides match TRBD1. The V segment lost 6 bases and the J segment 6 bases; nucleotides outside the gene matches: 5. The CDR3 length is 12 residues. The V gene's germline CDR1 is SGDLS and CDR2 YYNGEE. CDR3 protein: CASNQGGNGYTF. For the CDR3, the DNA is TGTGCCAGCAACCAGGGGGGAAATGGCTACACCTTC.

The V gene is TRBV5-6, the J gene TRBJ2-5, with D possibly being TRBD1 (5 bases). V lost 2 bases and J lost 9, with 8 bases in between. The V gene's germline CDR1 is SGHDT and CDR2 YYEEEE. The CDR3 has 11 residues. CDR3 in DNA: TGTGCCAGCAGCTTCCTAGGGGCCCAGTACTTC. Encoded protein: CASSFLGAQYF.

CDR3 DNA sequence: TGCGCCAGCAGCTTTAACAGGGATTCACCCCTCCACTTT. Translating gives CASSFNRDSPLHF. This chain joins TRBV5-1 and TRBJ1-6; perhaps TRBD1 as D (6 bases). CDR3 length: 13 residues. Per germline, CDR1 SGHRS and CDR2 YFSETQ. V lost 2 bases, J lost 8 bases, and 8 bases lay in between.

This chain joins TRBV7-9 and TRBJ2-3, with 12 bases fitting TRBD2. CDR3 length: 15 residues. Germline V gene sequence: CDR1 SEHNR, CDR2 FQNEAQ (reference sequence). V was pared by 4 bases and J by 3 bases, with 2 bases of the junction left unmatched. The CDR3 DNA is TGTGCCAGCAGCTCTAGCGGGGGGGAAACAGATACGCAGTATTTT. This encodes CASSSSGGETDTQYF.

The rearrangement uses TRBV11-3 and TRBJ2-5; the D gene is possibly TRBD2 (6 bases). Trimming took 3 bases from V and 4 from J, leaving 15 bases between them. The CDR3 spans 15 residues. Germline CDR1 is SGHNT and CDR2 is YENEEA. This chain's CDR3 is CASSFGSSDGETQYF. For the CDR3, the DNA is TGTGCCAGCAGCTTCGGGAGCTCGGATGGAGAGACCCAGTACTTC.

The V and J genes are TRBV10-3 and TRBJ1-6; the match to TRBD1 covers 7 bases. Germline values: CDR1 ENHRY, CDR2 SYGVKD. The CDR3 consists of 17 residues. The V gene end was trimmed by 2 bases and the J gene end by 3 bases; junction bases not matched to a gene: 7. The CDR3 bases are TGTGCCATCAGTGAGACAAAGGGGGCTAACTATAATTCACCCCTCCACTTT. Protein product: CAISETKGANYNSPLHF.

The V call is TRBV24-1, the J call TRBJ2-1; 12 bases are a match to TRBD2. This CDR3 contains 14 residues. Germline CDR1 is KGHDR and CDR2 is SFDVKD. After removal of 6 bases from V and 6 bases from J, the junction contained 2 bases not matched to a gene. In DNA form, the CDR3 reads TGTGCCACCAGTCGACTAGCGGGAGCCAATGAGCAGTTCTTC. As protein: CATSRLAGANEQFF.

This clone has a single count. The genes are TRBV27 and TRBJ2-3; 8 positions match TRBD1. Germline V gene lookup returns CDR1 MNHEY and CDR2 SMNVEV (reference sequence). J gave up 0 bases and V 3 bases, and 2 bases lay outside the gene matches. The CDR3 has 15 residues. Here the CDR3 reads CASSFRTGSTDTQYF. CDR3 in DNA: TGTGCCAGCAGTTTTCGGACAGGGAGCACAGATACGCAGTATTTT.

V usage is TRBV28 and J usage is TRBJ2-2; TRBD2 matches at 14 bases. This CDR3 comprises 20 residues. The germline gives CDR1 MDHEN, CDR2 SYDVKM. V lost 5 bases and J lost 7; bases outside the gene matches: 18. CDR3 sequence (DNA): TGTGCCAGCAGTCACAAACCCCCAGGGACTAGCGGGAGTAGGAGCGGGGAGCTGTTTTTT. Amino acid sequence: CASSHKPPGTSGSRSGELFF.

This chain joins TRBV9 and TRBJ2-7, with a weak D call TRBD2 (5 bases). CDR1 SGDLS and CDR2 YYNGEE come from the germline V gene. The CDR3 extends over 13 amino acids. V lost 1 base and J lost 6, with 11 bases in between. The CDR3 region has the DNA TGTGCCAGCAGCGTAAGGCCCAGCGGCGAGCAGTACTTC. The encoded protein is CASSVRPSGEQYF.

The rearrangement joins TRBV7-2 to TRBJ1-5; the D is unclear. CDR1 and CDR2 (germline): SGHTA, FQGNSA. V dropped 5 bases and J dropped 1 base, with 12 bases sitting between them. The CDR3 is made up of 15 amino acids. Here the CDR3 reads CASSSRTGSNQPQHF. CDR3 nucleotides: TGTGCCAGCAGCAGCCGGACGGGGAGCAATCAGCCCCAGCATTTT. Combining the CDR3 with reference TRBV7-2 and TRBJ1-5 gives the whole variable domain GAGVSQSPSNKVTEKGKDVELRCDPISGHTALYWYRQSLGQGLEFLIYFQGNSAPDKSGLPSDRFSAERTGGSVSTLTIQRTQQEDSAVYLCASSSRTGSNQPQHFGDGTRLSIL.

In DNA form, the CDR3 reads TGTGCCAGCAGCTTAGATCAAGGGGCCGGGGAGCTGTTTTTT. Amino acids: CASSLDQGAGELFF. V gene TRBV11-3 combines with J gene TRBJ2-2; the D gene is possibly TRBD1 (5 bases). The CDR3 is 14 amino acids. The germline V gene has CDR1 SGHNT and CDR2 YENEEA. Trimming shortened V by 0 bases and J by 6 bases, and 8 bases separated the two germline ends.

The V and J genes are TRBV28 and TRBJ2-7; maybe TRBD2 (5 bases). CDR1 MDHEN and CDR2 SYDVKM come from the germline V gene. V dropped 2 bases and J dropped 1 base, with 15 bases sitting between them. The CDR3 extends over 16 amino acids. The DNA for the CDR3 is TGTGCCAGCAGTTTACCCCCCTCCCCGGGATCCTACGAGCAGTACTTC. It translates to CASSLPPSPGSYEQYF.

The chain employs TRBV25-1 and TRBJ2-5; D possibly corresponds to TRBD1 (6 bases). The CDR3 loop spans 14 amino acids. V was pared by 4 bases and J by 2 bases, with 11 bases between. CDR1 MGHDK and CDR2 SYGVNS come from the germline V gene. CDR3 in DNA: TGTGCCAGCAGTGCCATTGGACAGCAAGAGACCCAGTACTTC. Translation gives CASSAIGQQETQYF.

This chain connects TRBV28 to TRBJ2-7; no clear D. V was pared by 5 bases and J by 0 bases, with 5 bases between. Germline CDR1 MDHEN, CDR2 SYDVKM. This CDR3 comprises 12 residues. This chain's CDR3 is CASSPVSYEQYF. The CDR3 nucleotides are TGTGCCAGCAGTCCAGTCTCCTACGAGCAGTACTTC.

The count of this clone is one. The chain has TRBV30 and TRBJ1-6; 8 bases map to TRBD1. The CDR3 has 16 amino acids. The germline V gene encodes CDR1 GTSNPN and CDR2 SVGIG (reference sequence). Germline trimming cut 2 bases from V and 9 bases from J; bases unmatched to any gene: 12. The CDR3 reads CAWSFRTGTVRSPLHF. In DNA, the CDR3 is TGTGCCTGGAGTTTCCGGACAGGGACCGTGCGTTCACCCCTCCACTTT.

This clone was observed a single time. V gene TRBV10-2 combines with J gene TRBJ2-1, with TRBD2 identical over 11 bases. The CDR3 totals 15 residues. CDR1 is WSHSY and CDR2 is SAAADI in the germline V gene. V lost 7 bases and J lost 8; bases outside the gene matches: 10. CDR3 loop: CASIGTSGGWDEQFF. As DNA, the CDR3 is TGCGCCAGCATTGGAACTAGCGGGGGCTGGGATGAGCAGTTCTTC.

A few counts support this clone. The chain couples TRBV3-1 (or the pseudogene TRBV3-2) to TRBJ2-2; 7 bases match TRBD1. The trim removed 5 bases at V and 4 bases at J, leaving 4 bases unmatched. Germline V gene sequence: CDR1 LGHDT, CDR2 YNNKEL (reference sequence). This CDR3 comprises 14 residues. CDR3 loop: CASSGDSFTGELFF. CDR3 nucleotide sequence: TGTGCCAGCAGCGGGGACAGCTTCACCGGGGAGCTGTTTTTT.

The chain recombines TRBV9 with TRBJ1-3; D might be TRBD1 (5 bases). Germline values: CDR1 SGDLS, CDR2 YYNGEE. Between the trimmed V and J ends, which lost 3 bases and 0 bases, there was a span of 16 bases. This CDR3 is built from 17 residues. The CDR3 here is CASSAGVGGFSGNTIYF. The CDR3 DNA sequence: TGTGCCAGCAGCGCGGGGGTTGGGGGTTTCTCTGGAAACACCATATATTTT.